The present T cell receptor beta chain was sequenced within a study of blood T cell repertoires in COVID-19. Per the original methods: Estimation of nucleated cell counts was performed using reference gene primer amplification. The repertoire was sequenced with immunoSEQ multiplex PCR; TCRdb's copy has only in-frame clones and lacks some. The V and J calls and clone size come from that table; D and trimming were worked out from the DNA. This table has under 300,000 clones, under 95% appearing once. V lost 3 bases to trimming and J lost 1 base; unmatched junction nucleotides: 6. This CDR3 has 16 amino acids. The germline V gene has CDR1 MDHEN and CDR2 SYDVKM. Participants, 18 to 89 years old, spanned about two dozen US areas.

Material: PBMCs or T cells enriched from blood (not recorded which). This rearrangement joins TRBV28 to TRBJ2-3; 8 nucleotides agree with TRBD2. The receptor was isolated from a woman between 40 and 50 years old with acute COVID-19. The CDR3 DNA sequence: TGTGCCAGCAGTTTCACGTTGCGGGGGGGCACAGATACGCAGTATTTT. It codes for CASSFTLRGGTDTQYF.